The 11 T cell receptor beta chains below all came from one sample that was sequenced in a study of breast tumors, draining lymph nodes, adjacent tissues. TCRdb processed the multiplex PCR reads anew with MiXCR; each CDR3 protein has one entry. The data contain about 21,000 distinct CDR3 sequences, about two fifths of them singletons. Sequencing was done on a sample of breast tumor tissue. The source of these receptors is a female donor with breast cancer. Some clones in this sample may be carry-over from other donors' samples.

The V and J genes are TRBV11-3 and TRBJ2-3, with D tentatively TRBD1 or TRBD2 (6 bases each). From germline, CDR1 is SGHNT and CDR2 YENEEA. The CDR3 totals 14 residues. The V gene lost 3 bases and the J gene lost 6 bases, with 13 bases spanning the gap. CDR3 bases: TGTGCCAGCAGCTTGGAGGGACACGCCGATACGCAGTATTTT. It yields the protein CASSLEGHADTQYF.

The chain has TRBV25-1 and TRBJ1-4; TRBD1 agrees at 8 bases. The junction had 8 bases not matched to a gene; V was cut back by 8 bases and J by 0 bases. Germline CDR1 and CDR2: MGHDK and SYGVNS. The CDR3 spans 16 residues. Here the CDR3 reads CASSMTGETTNEKLFF. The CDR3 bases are TGTGCCAGCTCCATGACAGGGGAGACAACTAATGAAAAACTGTTTTTT.

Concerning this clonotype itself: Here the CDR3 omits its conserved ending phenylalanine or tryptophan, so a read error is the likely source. The CDR3 DNA is TGTGCCAGCAGCTTGGAGGCAGCCGGATACGAGCAGTACTCC. As protein: CASSLEAAGYEQYS. The chain joins TRBV5-5 to TRBJ2-7, with D unresolved. The germline V and J ends were trimmed by 0 bases and 4 bases, with 11 bases remaining between them. The CDR3 contains 14 residues. Germline V CDR1 and CDR2: SGHKS, YYEKEE (reference sequence).

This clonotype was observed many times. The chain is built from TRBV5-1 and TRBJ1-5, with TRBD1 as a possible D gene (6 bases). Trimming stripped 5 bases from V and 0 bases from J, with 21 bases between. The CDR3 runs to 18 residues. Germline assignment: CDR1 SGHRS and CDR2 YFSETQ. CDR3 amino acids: CASRTNRVRHYSNQPQHF. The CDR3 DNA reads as TGCGCCAGCAGAACTAACAGGGTACGACACTATAGCAATCAGCCCCAGCATTTT.

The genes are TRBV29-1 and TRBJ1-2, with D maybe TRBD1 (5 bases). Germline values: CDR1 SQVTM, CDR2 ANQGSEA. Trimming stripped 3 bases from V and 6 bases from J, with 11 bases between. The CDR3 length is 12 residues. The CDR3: CSVDSGADGYTF. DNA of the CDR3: TGCAGCGTTGACAGCGGGGCCGATGGCTACACCTTC.

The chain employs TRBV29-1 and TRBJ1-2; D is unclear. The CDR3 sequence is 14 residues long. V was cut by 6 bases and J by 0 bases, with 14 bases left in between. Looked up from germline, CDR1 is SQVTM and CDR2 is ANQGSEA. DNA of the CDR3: TGCAGCGTCTCCAGGTCAGCACCTAACTATGGCTACACCTTC. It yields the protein CSVSRSAPNYGYTF.

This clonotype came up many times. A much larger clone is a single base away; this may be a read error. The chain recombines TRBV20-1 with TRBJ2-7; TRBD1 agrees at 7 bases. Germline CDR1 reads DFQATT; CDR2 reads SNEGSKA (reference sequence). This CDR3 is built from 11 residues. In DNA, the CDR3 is TGCAGTGCTAACAGGGGAACCGAGCAGTCCTTC. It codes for CSANRGTEQSF.

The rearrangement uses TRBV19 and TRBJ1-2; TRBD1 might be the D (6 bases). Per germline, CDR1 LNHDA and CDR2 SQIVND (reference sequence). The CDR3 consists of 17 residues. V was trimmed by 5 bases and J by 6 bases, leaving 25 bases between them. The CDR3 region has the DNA TGTGCCAGTAGTCCCCAAGGGGGGGGGGGAGAGGGAAATGGCTACACCTTC. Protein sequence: CASSPQGGGGEGNGYTF.

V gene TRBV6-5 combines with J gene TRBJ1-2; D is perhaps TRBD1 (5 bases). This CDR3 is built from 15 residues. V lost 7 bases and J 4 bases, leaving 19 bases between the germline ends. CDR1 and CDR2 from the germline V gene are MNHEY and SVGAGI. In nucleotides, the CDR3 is TGTGCCAGCACCAGTCCCAGGGTGTACGGCTATGGCTACACCTTC. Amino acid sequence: CASTSPRVYGYGYTF.

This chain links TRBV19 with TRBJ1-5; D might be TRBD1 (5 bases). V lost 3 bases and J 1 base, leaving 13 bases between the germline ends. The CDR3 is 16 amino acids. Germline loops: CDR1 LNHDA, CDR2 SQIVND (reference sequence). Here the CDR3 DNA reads TGTGCCAGTAGTATCGACTGGGGGGTCAGCAATCAGCCCCAGCATTTT. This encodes CASSIDWGVSNQPQHF.

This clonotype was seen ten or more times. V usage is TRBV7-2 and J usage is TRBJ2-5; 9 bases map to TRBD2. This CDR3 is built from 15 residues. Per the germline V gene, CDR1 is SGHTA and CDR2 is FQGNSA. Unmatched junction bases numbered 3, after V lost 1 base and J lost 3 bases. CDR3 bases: TGTGCCAGCAGCTTAGTAGCGGGGGTGAAAGAGACCCAGTACTTC. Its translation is CASSLVAGVKETQYF. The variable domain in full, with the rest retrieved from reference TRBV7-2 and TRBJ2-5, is GAGVSQSPSNKVTEKGKDVELRCDPISGHTALYWYRQSLGQGLEFLIYFQGNSAPDKSGLPSDRFSAERTGGSVSTLTIQRTQQEDSAVYLCASSLVAGVKETQYFGPGTRLLVL.